This TCR beta chain is drawn from a study of shared clonotypes between healthy human individuals. J lost 6 bases, V lost 4 bases, and 12 bases had no gene match. CDR1 is SNHLY and CDR2 is FYNNEI in the germline V gene. The CDR3 contains 15 residues. Profiled with immunoSEQ multiplex PCR; TCRdb holds only in-frame clones, not every one. This sample yields 550,000 to 800,000 clones, of which around two thirds are seen a single time; approximately 1.7% belongs to the top ten. The V and J genes are TRBV2 and TRBJ2-7; TRBD1 aligns across 7 bases. The origin of this receptor is a young woman in good health. The sequencing sample was made of memory CD4+ T cells sorted from blood. The subset was: CD45RA-negative fraction. CDR3 in DNA: TGTGCCAGCAGTGCGGGCAGGGGGTGGGGCGGCGAGCAGTACTTC. This gives the protein CASSAGRGWGGEQYF. Looking up the rest from reference TRBV2 and TRBJ2-7 gives the full variable domain: EPEVTQTPSHQVTQMGQEVILRCVPISNHLYFYWYRQILGQKVEFLVSFYNNEISEKSEIFDDQFSVERPDGSNFTLKIRSTKLEDSAMYFCASSAGRGWGGEQYFGPGTRLTVT.